Listed below are T cell receptor beta chains from one sample, sequenced in a study of blood T cell repertoires in COVID-19. TCRdb's copy holds only in-frame clones and misses some; the assay was immunoSEQ multiplex PCR. The sample has roughly 220,000 clones; 70% to 90% are singletons. Specimen: PBMCs or T cells enriched from blood (not recorded which). The receptors here all came from a woman between 45 and 60 years old with acute COVID-19. CDR3s include the opening cysteine and the closing phenylalanine or tryptophan. Fields, in order: CDR3 protein, clone size, V gene. Rows give clone size only sometimes, using once, few, many, or a class for an expanded clone.

CDR3aa: CASSTAPLASDTQYF; abundance: .; v_gene: TRBV19
CDR3aa: CASSTGFGEQYF; abundance: .; v_gene: TRBV19
CDR3aa: CASSHFDTAATNEKLFF; abundance: .; v_gene: TRBV4-1
CDR3aa: CASSENGGAGSYNSPLHF; abundance: once; v_gene: TRBV6-2/TRBV6-3
CDR3aa: CATRTGELNTEAFF; abundance: .; v_gene: TRBV19
CDR3aa: CASTRLAGAGGETQYF; abundance: few; v_gene: TRBV27
CDR3aa: CASAAQEGYADTQYF; abundance: .; v_gene: TRBV28
CDR3aa: CASTKMAGNTGELFF; abundance: .; v_gene: TRBV19
CDR3aa: CARPPSPGHKCYSFNTGELFF; abundance: .; v_gene: TRBV27
CDR3aa: CASSLGQGRSNEQFF; abundance: .; v_gene: TRBV28
CDR3aa: CASSYGTSGYDEQYF; abundance: .; v_gene: TRBV6-5
CDR3aa: CASRSSYEQYF; abundance: .; v_gene: TRBV27
CDR3aa: CASSLPGQSSYEQYF; abundance: .; v_gene: TRBV28
CDR3aa: CASSQLLAGGLDTQYF; abundance: .; v_gene: TRBV4-3
CDR3aa: CASSLAGQGAETQYF; abundance: few; v_gene: TRBV4-1
CDR3aa: CASSETAIYGYTF; abundance: .; v_gene: TRBV2
CDR3aa: CASSLEGGSIVSQYF; abundance: .; v_gene: TRBV5-4
CDR3aa: CASSLTGYGYTF; abundance: once; v_gene: TRBV11-2
CDR3aa: CASSSGTTGATLHF; abundance: .; v_gene: TRBV6-5
CDR3aa: CASSLGGVPEAFF; abundance: .; v_gene: TRBV28
CDR3aa: CAWSPRGTQYF; abundance: .; v_gene: TRBV30
CDR3aa: CAISDQGSNTEAFF; abundance: .; v_gene: TRBV10-3
CDR3aa: CASSVGPSSEQYF; abundance: once; v_gene: TRBV9
CDR3aa: CASSFTGTANTEAFF; abundance: .; v_gene: TRBV7-3
CDR3aa: CASSLEPGTGVIEQYF; abundance: .; v_gene: TRBV6-2/TRBV6-3
CDR3aa: CASTLAGGPYLNEQFF; abundance: .; v_gene: TRBV5-1
CDR3aa: CASSSQGTLSNQPQHF; abundance: .; v_gene: TRBV19
CDR3aa: CASSKGQGDGGELFF; abundance: .; v_gene: TRBV7-9
CDR3aa: CAISDGATNEKLFF; abundance: .; v_gene: TRBV10-3
CDR3aa: CAGGAEYSYNEQFF; abundance: .; v_gene: TRBV2
CDR3aa: CASSLRGSNVNNEQFF; abundance: .; v_gene: TRBV11-3
CDR3aa: CASGGTTANTGELFF; abundance: .; v_gene: TRBV4-1
CDR3aa: CASQSPPYNEQFF; abundance: many; v_gene: TRBV9
CDR3aa: CASSPRAGIYEQYF; abundance: .; v_gene: TRBV7-3
CDR3aa: CASGTAGWRPLHF; abundance: .; v_gene: TRBV30
CDR3aa: CASSLEGRRDTQYF; abundance: .; v_gene: TRBV7-2
CDR3aa: CSGLTGNYGYTF; abundance: .; v_gene: TRBV29-1
CDR3aa: CASRPPSGNTGELFF; abundance: .; v_gene: TRBV12-2
CDR3aa: CASSEAELAHTDTQYF; abundance: .; v_gene: TRBV2
CDR3aa: CASSVGASGSTDTQYF; abundance: .; v_gene: TRBV9
CDR3aa: CASSLPLKRTTLGNEQFF; abundance: .; v_gene: TRBV11-2
CDR3aa: CASSRGDTGTNEKLFF; abundance: .; v_gene: TRBV19
CDR3aa: CASSFSSNYGYTF; abundance: once; v_gene: TRBV28
CDR3aa: CASSLIGPRRSGTYNEQFF; abundance: .; v_gene: TRBV7-3
CDR3aa: CASSYSGQGGLYEQYF; abundance: .; v_gene: TRBV6-2/TRBV6-3
CDR3aa: CASSLTPHSYNEQFF; abundance: .; v_gene: TRBV7-2
CDR3aa: CASSLVGGGLSPLHF; abundance: .; v_gene: TRBV5-4
CDR3aa: CASSQDAQGRHGYTF; abundance: .; v_gene: TRBV4-2
CDR3aa: CASSYSWQGNTEAFF; abundance: .; v_gene: TRBV6-5
CDR3aa: CASSYGASGYSTDTQYF; abundance: .; v_gene: TRBV27
CDR3aa: CAISDGGLYEQYF; abundance: .; v_gene: TRBV10-3
CDR3aa: CASSSGTDNEKLFF; abundance: .; v_gene: TRBV6-5
CDR3aa: CASSSAGTSGAVQFF; abundance: .; v_gene: TRBV11-3
CDR3aa: CASSSRHQETQYF; abundance: once; v_gene: TRBV5-1
CDR3aa: CSVTIPPGTGELFF; abundance: .; v_gene: TRBV29-1
CDR3aa: CASSLSGIEQFF; abundance: .; v_gene: TRBV5-1
CDR3aa: CASSGDSPLHF; abundance: .; v_gene: TRBV2
CDR3aa: CASSLSTSGQETQYF; abundance: .; v_gene: TRBV5-1
CDR3aa: CASSPVFDTEAFF; abundance: .; v_gene: TRBV7-9
CDR3aa: CASSPSRGSGYTF; abundance: .; v_gene: TRBV28